The text below deals with one T cell receptor (beta chain). Antigen specificity is unknown. Both 60 Vbeta primers and 13 Jbeta primers went into the PCR. Original processing methods: Unique TCR beta chains numbered about 72 million in a later analysis, with roughly 10 million shared. The protocol was immunoSEQ multiplex PCR, while the TCRdb copy is restricted to in-frame clones and leaves out a portion. V and J calls and clone size come straight from that table; D and trimming were deduced from the DNA. The data contain approximately 100,000 clones, 74% of them singletons. This record belongs to a study of cytomegalovirus exposure and HLA in healthy donors. Whole-study context: When fewer than 400 donors were genotyped, more than 70% of them were found to fall in the Caucasian-associated ancestry cluster. General study results and limits: Most of the TCR beta V segments (in an earlier analysis) were productive either about 90% or about 30% of the time.

Germline trimming cut 6 bases from V and 4 bases from J; bases unmatched to any gene: 11. The germline gives CDR1 SQVTM, CDR2 ANQGSEA. The CDR3 sequence is 15 residues long. The chain is built from TRBV29-1 and TRBJ2-5; TRBD1 matches 10 bases. The receptor comes from a man between 45 and 60 years old in good health and CMV-seropositive. Source material: PBMCs. The CDR3: CSVLTRDRGAETQYF. CDR3 sequence (DNA): TGCAGCGTCCTCACCCGGGACAGGGGAGCAGAGACCCAGTACTTC.